This T cell receptor (beta chain) is from a study of CD8 T cells in ankylosing spondylitis. V gave up 8 bases and J gave up 5 bases; unmatched junction bases: 7. Looked up from germline, CDR1 is MNHEY and CDR2 is SMNVEV (reference sequence). This CDR3 comprises 15 residues. With regard to this clonotype: Its target is unknown.

Via MiXCR, TCRdb re-called the 5' RACE reads, giving one row per CDR3 protein. The table shows roughly 90,000 distinct CDR3 sequences, with roughly 8.8% occurring only once. General study results and limits: What seemed typical of ankylosing spondylitis blood was a TCR beta motif built from eight highly homologous variants. As for the disease-linked clones, they showed a CD8+ phenotype and occurred at relatively low frequencies in peripheral blood. Reportedly, disease-linked clones are significantly enriched in ankylosing spondylitis patients' matched synovial fluid.

The sample was blood, either unsorted or a sorted T cell fraction (not recorded which). J is TRBJ2-1 and V is TRBV27; 12 nucleotides match TRBD2. The sequence derives from a male donor with ankylosing spondylitis. DNA of the CDR3: TGTGCCAGCCGCACTCCTAGCGGGAGGGACAATGAGCAGTTCTTC. This translates into CASRTPSGRDNEQFF.